The clone carrying this T cell receptor beta chain has ten or more counts. Its specificity is unknown. This CDR3 has 13 amino acids. CDR1 is GTSNPN and CDR2 is SVGIG in the germline V gene (reference sequence). Trimming took 4 bases from V and 7 from J, leaving 11 bases between them. Axillary draining lymph nodes of breast cancer patients supplied the node samples. The data were obtained in a study of breast tumors, draining lymph nodes, adjacent tissues. The study, taken as a whole, reports: Tumor T cell lymph node origin was a supported hypothesis, not proven. Tumor and nontumor repertoires were significantly more similar in luminal-like than in basal-like breast cancer. Most tumor T cells seemingly derive from lymph node, then expand in tumor. Tumor repertoires ranked between lymph nodes and nontumor tissue in diversity, with V and J gene preferences.

TCRdb re-analysed the multiplex PCR reads in MiXCR, keeping a single row per CDR3 protein. The table shows 170,000 or so distinct CDR3 sequences, with around a third occurring only once. The chain couples TRBV30 to TRBJ1-6; D may be TRBD1 (6 bases). Sample: axillary lymph node tissue. The source of this sequence is a female donor with breast cancer. Some clones in this sample may be carry-over from other donors' samples. The CDR3 coding sequence is TGTGCCTGGAACTGGCAGGGGAATTCACCCCTCCACTTT. It encodes CAWNWQGNSPLHF.